This T cell receptor (beta chain) was sequenced for a study of graft-versus-host responses after intestinal transplantation. About the study: Among the recipients, all got anti-thymocyte globulin induction and then tacrolimus and steroids for about 3 years.

As to this clone: The target antigen is unknown.

This CDR3 has 12 amino acids. Per the germline V gene, CDR1 is SNHLY and CDR2 is FYNNEI. Trimming stripped 7 bases from V and 7 bases from J, with 14 bases between. Using immunoSEQ multiplex PCR, the repertoire was profiled, and TCRdb retains in-frame clones only, with some absent. This sample has 90,000 to 95,000 clones, with roughly 91% found just once. This TCR was sampled from a human donor who received an intestinal transplant. The chain joins TRBV2 to TRBJ2-7, with a tentative D call TRBD1 (6 bases). The specimen was unstimulated CD8+ T cells sorted from spleen or lymph node cells, collected before intestinal transplant. CDR3 nucleotides: TGTGCCAGCATTTTCAGGGGTGGGGAGCAGTACTTC. This translates into CASIFRGGEQYF.